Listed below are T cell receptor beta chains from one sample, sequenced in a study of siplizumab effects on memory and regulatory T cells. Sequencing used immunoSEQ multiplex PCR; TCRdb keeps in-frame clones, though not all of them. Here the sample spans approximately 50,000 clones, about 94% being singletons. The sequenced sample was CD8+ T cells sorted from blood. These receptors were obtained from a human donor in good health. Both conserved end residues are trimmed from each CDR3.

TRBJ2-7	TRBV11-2	ASSFGIGDYEQY
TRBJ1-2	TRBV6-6	ASTIGQGDGYT
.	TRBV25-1	ASGISIYEQY
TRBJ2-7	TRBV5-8	ASSLVVVHGSSYEQY
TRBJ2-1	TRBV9	ASSLWDQPSINEQF
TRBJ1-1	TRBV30	AWSSAGYTEAF
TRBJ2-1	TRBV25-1	ASSWTPNREQF
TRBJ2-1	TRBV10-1	ASSESRSSYNEQF
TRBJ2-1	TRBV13	ASSLGLAGGNEQF
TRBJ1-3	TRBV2	ASRKGGPGNTIY
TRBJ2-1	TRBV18	ASSPAHPVLSLSEQF
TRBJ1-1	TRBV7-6	ASSPPGAGTEAF
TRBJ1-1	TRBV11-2	ASSLVGGAWNTEAF
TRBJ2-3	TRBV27	ASSFNGGMWDTQY
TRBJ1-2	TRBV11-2	ASSWEQANYGYT
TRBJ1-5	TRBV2	ASRVARDQPQH
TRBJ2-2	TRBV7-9	ASSFIDGRSGELF
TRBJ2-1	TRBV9	ASGEGGYNEQF
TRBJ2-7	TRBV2	ASKTGVGGAYEQY
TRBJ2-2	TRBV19	ASSINEVVTGELF
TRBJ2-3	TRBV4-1	ASSQDGRLEAADTQY
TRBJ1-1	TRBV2	ASSADKSSMNTEAF
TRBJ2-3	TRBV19	ASSGIGRGPTDTQY
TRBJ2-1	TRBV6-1	ASSEGLNYNEQF
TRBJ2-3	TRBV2	ASRGKTDTQY
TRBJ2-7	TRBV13	ASSLASGLAGDYEQY
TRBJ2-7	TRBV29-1	SVATTDTGTYEQY
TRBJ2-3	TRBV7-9	ASSLGSAGSRTDTQY
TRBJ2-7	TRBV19	ASSHTDSYEQY
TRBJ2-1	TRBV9	ASSVDSGTPEQF
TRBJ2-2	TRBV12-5	ASGLNHLLGQGLRTGELF
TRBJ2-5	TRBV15	ATSRDAGHNQETQY
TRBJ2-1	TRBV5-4	ASSFSRLAGGNEQF
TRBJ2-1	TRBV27	ASSSLADEDNEQF
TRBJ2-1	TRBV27	ASSREGSYEQF
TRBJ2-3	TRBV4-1	ASSQAGRDTQY
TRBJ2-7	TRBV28	ASSIRDLKHEQY
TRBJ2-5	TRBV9	ASSVVSGGPGETQY
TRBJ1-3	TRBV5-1	ASSSRDNVNTIY
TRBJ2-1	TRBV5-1	ASSLVGLRGQGEQF
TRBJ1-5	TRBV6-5	ASSYIPQH
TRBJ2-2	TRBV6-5	ASRLAGVFTGELF
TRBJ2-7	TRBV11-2	ASSLDPRGELYSYEQY
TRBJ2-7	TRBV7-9	ASSLDIGTGVEQY
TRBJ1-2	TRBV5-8	ASSLGRQGHTYGYT
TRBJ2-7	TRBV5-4	ASSPPGAGVKEQY
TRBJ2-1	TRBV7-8	ASSLIWGAYNEQF
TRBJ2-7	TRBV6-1	ASREKRDSRY